The 25 T cell receptor beta chains reported below all come from one sample, sequenced in a study of CD8+ T cells in alopecia areata. The treatment denotes: oral pan-JAK inhibitor, 5-10 mg twice daily. Once RNA had been extracted, it was reverse transcribed into cDNA to act as the sequencing template. The method was immunoSEQ multiplex PCR; TCRdb's version includes in-frame clones alone and lacks a portion of them. The sample lists 160,000 or so clones, about two thirds seen once, with approximately 0.91% in the top ten. The sequencing here drew on CD4+ T cells sorted from blood, taken at week 4, from a patient treated with tofacitinib. All receptors come from a human donor with alopecia areata.

J is TRBJ2-7 and V is TRBV30; 8 positions agree with TRBD1. This CDR3 contains 13 residues. V gave up 4 bases and J gave up 2 bases; unmatched junction bases: 4. Germline values: CDR1 GTSNPN, CDR2 SVGIG (reference sequence). The CDR3 nucleotides are TGTGCCTGGACCGGGACAGGCCCCTACGAGCAGTACTTC. Translation: CAWTGTGPYEQYF.

The chain combines TRBV6-5 with TRBJ1-1; D ambiguous. V was trimmed by 7 bases and J by 0 bases, leaving 9 bases between them. Germline V gene lookup returns CDR1 MNHEY and CDR2 SVGAGI. The CDR3 totals 13 residues. CDR3 residues: CASNLGVNTEAFF. In DNA, the CDR3 is TGTGCCAGCAACCTCGGCGTGAACACTGAAGCTTTCTTT.

The CDR3 here is CAWSRFSYNEQFF. The CDR3 DNA is TGTGCCTGGAGTCGGTTCTCCTACAATGAGCAGTTCTTC. The chain joins TRBV30 to TRBJ2-1, with D uncertain. The germline V gene has CDR1 GTSNPN and CDR2 SVGIG (reference sequence). Trimming removed 2 bases from V and 0 bases from J, with 5 bases in between. This CDR3 has 13 residues.

This clone was counted a few times. This rearrangement joins TRBV29-1 to TRBJ1-5; tentative D call: TRBD1 (5 bases). CDR3 length: 14 amino acids. From germline, CDR1 is SQVTM and CDR2 ANQGSEA. The V and J ends lost 6 bases and 0 bases respectively, with 12 bases between them. The CDR3 reads CSVGDGYSNQPQHF. CDR3 sequence (DNA): TGCAGCGTCGGGGACGGATATAGCAATCAGCCCCAGCATTTT.

The chain joins TRBV6-5 to TRBJ2-1; possibly TRBD2 for D (6 bases). Germline V gene data show CDR1 as MNHEY and CDR2 as SVGAGI. CDR3 length: 15 amino acids. Between the trimmed V and J ends, which lost 8 bases and 4 bases, there was a span of 18 bases. DNA of the CDR3: TGTGCCAGCCAACAACGGGGAGGACGGTACAATGAGCAGTTCTTC. Encoded protein: CASQQRGGRYNEQFF.

V and J are TRBV5-1 and TRBJ1-5; no definite D call. This CDR3 has 12 residues. Germline-derived CDR1 and CDR2 are SGHRS and YFSETQ. V gave up 5 bases and J gave up 6 bases, with 9 bases separating them. The CDR3 region has the DNA TGCGCCAGCAGTCCTGAGGGTCAGCCCCAGCATTTT. Translating it yields CASSPEGQPQHF.

The rearrangement joins TRBV6-6 to TRBJ2-7; no clear D. Germline CDR1 is MNHNY and CDR2 is SVGAGI (reference sequence). Trimming took off 5 bases at V and 2 bases at J, with 10 bases between the two ends. This CDR3 spans 13 amino acids. The CDR3 DNA sequence: TGTGCCAGCAGTCGTTTAGAAACCTACGAGCAGTACTTC. Translating gives CASSRLETYEQYF.

This clone was detected a few times. The rearrangement links TRBV30 to TRBJ1-4; 7 bases match TRBD1. With V trimmed by 4 bases and J by 3 bases, 2 bases remained unmatched. Germline-derived CDR1 and CDR2 are GTSNPN and SVGIG (reference sequence). This CDR3 is built from 13 residues. CDR3 residues: CAWNRGSNEKLFF. The CDR3 bases are TGTGCCTGGAACAGGGGATCTAATGAAAAACTGTTTTTT.

The chain has TRBV4-1 and TRBJ1-2; possibly TRBD1 for D (6 bases). Germline CDR1 reads MGHRA; CDR2 reads YSYEKL. The CDR3 is 16 residues long. V lost 2 bases and J lost 4, with 17 bases in between. This CDR3 reads CASSQPRQEMSYGYTF. The CDR3, as DNA: TGCGCCAGCAGCCAACCCCGACAGGAGATGAGCTATGGCTACACCTTC.

The V gene is TRBV29-1, the J gene TRBJ1-2; perhaps TRBD1 as D (6 bases). This CDR3 region has 11 residues. CDR1 SQVTM and CDR2 ANQGSEA come from the germline V gene. The germline V and J ends were trimmed by 8 bases and 3 bases, with 10 bases remaining between them. Here the CDR3 DNA reads TGCAGCTCGGGGGGCGACTATGGCTACACCTTC. It yields the protein CSSGGDYGYTF. Together with reference TRBV29-1 and TRBJ1-2, the CDR3 gives the full variable domain: SAVISQKPSRDICQRGTSLTIQCQVDSQVTMMFWYRQQPGQSLTLIATANQGSEATYESGFVIDKFPISRPNLTFSTLTVSNMSPEDSSIYLCSSGGDYGYTFGSGTRLTVV.

This clone was counted between two and nine times. The J gene is TRBJ2-2, the V gene TRBV9; D may be TRBD1 or TRBD2 (5 bases each). Germline values: CDR1 SGDLS, CDR2 YYNGEE. The CDR3 is 14 residues long. Trimming left V 1 base short and J 6 bases short, with 10 bases between. CDR3: CASSVRLGAGELFF. CDR3 DNA sequence: TGTGCCAGCAGCGTACGGTTGGGGGCCGGGGAGCTGTTTTTT.

The chain carries TRBV7-9 and TRBJ2-7; TRBD1 or TRBD2 may be the D gene (5 bases each). Trimming stripped 5 bases from V and 4 bases from J, with 18 bases between. CDR1 is SEHNR and CDR2 is FQNEAQ in the germline V gene (reference sequence). CDR3 length: 15 residues. CDR3 loop: CASSPSGPRAYEQYF. The CDR3, as DNA: TGTGCCAGCAGCCCTTCGGGACCTAGGGCTTACGAGCAGTACTTC.

The chain uses TRBV29-1 and TRBJ1-1; weak D call: TRBD1 (6 bases). This CDR3 has 12 amino acids. Germline CDR1 reads SQVTM; CDR2 reads ANQGSEA. Trimming took 8 bases from V and 0 from J, leaving 10 bases between them. This CDR3 is CSSQGMNTEAFF. The CDR3 bases are TGCAGCAGTCAGGGGATGAACACTGAAGCTTTCTTT.

J is TRBJ1-1 and V is TRBV29-1; TRBD1 is a possible D gene (6 bases). Trimming cost V 7 bases and J 4 bases, with 16 bases left between them. This CDR3 has 13 amino acids. Germline V CDR1 and CDR2: SQVTM, ANQGSEA. In nucleotides, the CDR3 is TGCAGCGAAAGCATACAGGGTGGCACTGAAGCTTTCTTT. It translates to CSESIQGGTEAFF.

This clone was counted between two and nine times. The V and J genes are TRBV30 and TRBJ1-1; no firm D call. V dropped 2 bases and J dropped 2 bases, with 6 bases sitting between them. The CDR3 is made up of 12 amino acids. Germline V gene lookup returns CDR1 GTSNPN and CDR2 SVGIG (reference sequence). CDR3 sequence reads: CAWSTSNTEAFF. DNA of the CDR3: TGTGCCTGGAGTACCTCTAACACTGAAGCTTTCTTT.

A remark on this clone: Likely a read error: the CDR3 ends without its conserved phenylalanine or tryptophan. The V gene is TRBV7-9, the J gene TRBJ2-4; 8 bases match TRBD1. In germline, CDR1 is SEHNR, CDR2 FQNEAQ (reference sequence). This CDR3 has 17 residues. Trimming took 2 bases from V and 8 from J; bases not matched to a gene: 14. Here the CDR3 reads CASSLSPGQGYGYIQYS. As DNA, the CDR3 is TGTGCCAGCAGCTTATCCCCAGGACAGGGCTATGGGTACATTCAGTACTCC.

The chain links TRBV18 to TRBJ1-5; D call uncertain. The V end was cut by 2 bases, the J end by 2 bases, with 10 bases between. This CDR3 comprises 15 residues. Germline CDR1 and CDR2: KGHSH and LQKENI. DNA for the CDR3: TGTGCCAGCTCACCATCCGGGGTAGGCAATCAGCCCCAGCATTTT. Translation: CASSPSGVGNQPQHF.

The rearrangement joins TRBV30 to TRBJ2-5, with D maybe TRBD1 (5 bases). There are 13 residues in the CDR3. V lost 4 bases and J lost 1, with 10 bases in between. The germline CDR1 and CDR2 sequences are GTSNPN and SVGIG (reference sequence). CDR3 bases: TGTGCCTGGACCAGGGCCTTCCAAGAGACCCAGTACTTC. It translates to CAWTRAFQETQYF.

To note about this clone: This specimen includes other DNA sequences encoding the same CDR3. The chain joins TRBV27 to TRBJ1-3; 7 bases line up with TRBD1. The J segment lost 4 bases and the V segment lost 3 bases, leaving 3 bases of the junction unmatched. The CDR3 is made up of 14 amino acids. The germline gives CDR1 MNHEY, CDR2 SMNVEV (reference sequence). CDR3 nucleotides: TGTGCCAGCAGTTTGACGGGACAGGGAAACACCATATATTTT. It specifies CASSLTGQGNTIYF.

The V and J genes are TRBV9 and TRBJ1-2, with 9 bases that match TRBD1. The germline gives CDR1 SGDLS, CDR2 YYNGEE. The CDR3 covers 15 residues. V lost 4 bases to trimming and J lost 3 bases; unmatched junction nucleotides: 7. The CDR3 nucleotides read TGTGCCAGCAGCCCCGGACAGGGGAATTACTATGGCTACACCTTC. Amino acids: CASSPGQGNYYGYTF.

This sequence joins TRBV30 and TRBJ1-3; D call uncertain. V lost 3 bases, J lost 9 bases, and 15 bases lay in between. CDR1 GTSNPN and CDR2 SVGIG come from the germline V gene (reference sequence). The CDR3 contains 13 residues. DNA of the CDR3: TGTGCCTGGAGACTTTTGGGAGGGCTCACCATATATTTT. Translating gives CAWRLLGGLTIYF.

Worth noting for this clone: An end of the junction does not agree with germline; a read error may underlie this. The chain is built from TRBV29-1 and TRBJ2-7; TRBD2 matches at 8 bases. This CDR3 comprises 12 residues. The germline CDR1 and CDR2 sequences are SQVTM and ANQGSEA. This CDR3 is CCVAGSAYEQYF. Here the CDR3 DNA reads TGCTGCGTAGCGGGGTCCGCCTACGAGCAGTACTTC.

About this clone itself: Other DNA sequences within the sample encode an identical CDR3. This chain uses TRBV30 with TRBJ1-2; no definite D call. The V and J ends lost 2 bases and 2 bases respectively, with 6 bases between them. CDR1 GTSNPN and CDR2 SVGIG come from the germline V gene (reference sequence). The CDR3 is 12 residues long. CDR3 protein: CAWSSGNYGYTF. The CDR3 coding sequence is TGTGCCTGGAGTTCTGGAAACTATGGCTACACCTTC.

The CDR3 DNA is TGTGCCAGCAGGGCAGGGGTTTCGGGGTTGCCCCTCCACTTT. Translation gives CASRAGVSGLPLHF. The chain couples TRBV27 to TRBJ1-6, with D perhaps matching TRBD1 (6 bases). Germline V gene lookup returns CDR1 MNHEY and CDR2 SMNVEV (reference sequence). V lost 6 bases, J lost 13 bases, and 19 bases lay in between. The CDR3 consists of 14 residues.

The chain is built from TRBV5-8 and TRBJ2-7, with no clear D. V was trimmed by 1 base and J by 3 bases, leaving 8 bases between them. CDR1 is SGHTS, CDR2 YDEGEE, per germline. The CDR3 has 13 amino acids. This chain's CDR3 is CASSLYRVYEQYF. The CDR3 region has the DNA TGTGCCAGCAGCTTGTACAGAGTCTACGAGCAGTACTTC.